This TCR beta chain was recorded in a study of OX40 agonist ivuxolimab in advanced cancers. Study-wide background: The dose-escalation cohort was approximately 80% male, with a mean age of approximately 62 years, ranging about 20 to 85.

Concerning this clone: Its specificity is unknown.

Profiled with immunoSEQ multiplex PCR; TCRdb holds only in-frame clones, not every one. The sample carries tens of thousands of clones, 65% to 90% recorded once. Findings and caveats of the study: Researchers did not determine the expanded peripheral T cells' antigen specificity. Some nonresponders additionally presented with little normalized T-cell clonal expansion.

CDR1 and CDR2 from the germline V gene are GTSNPN and SVGIG (reference sequence). Trimming left V 4 bases short and J 8 bases short, with 18 bases between. This CDR3 spans 14 amino acids. This receptor was taken from an adult with an advanced solid tumor such as melanoma, head and neck, liver or kidney cancer. The chain couples TRBV30 to TRBJ1-5, with D hard to call. The sample was CD4+ or CD8+ T cells sorted from blood, taken in a trial of the OX40 agonist ivuxolimab. The CDR3 nucleotides are TGTGCCTGGACACGTCTGGGGATTGGGGAGCCCCAGCATTTT. Its protein is CAWTRLGIGEPQHF.